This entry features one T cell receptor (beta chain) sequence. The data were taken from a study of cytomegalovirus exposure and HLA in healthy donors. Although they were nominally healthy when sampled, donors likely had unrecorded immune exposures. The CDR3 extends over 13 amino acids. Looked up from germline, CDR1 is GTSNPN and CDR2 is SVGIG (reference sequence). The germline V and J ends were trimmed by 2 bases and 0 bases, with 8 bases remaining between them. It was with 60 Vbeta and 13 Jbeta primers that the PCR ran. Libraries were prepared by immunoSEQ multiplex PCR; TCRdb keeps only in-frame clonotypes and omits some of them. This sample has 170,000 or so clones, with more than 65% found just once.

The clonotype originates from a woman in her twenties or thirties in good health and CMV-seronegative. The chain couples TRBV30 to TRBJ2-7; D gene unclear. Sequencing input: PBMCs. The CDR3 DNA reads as TGTGCCTGGAGTTTGGCAGTCTCCTACGAGCAGTACTTC. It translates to CAWSLAVSYEQYF.